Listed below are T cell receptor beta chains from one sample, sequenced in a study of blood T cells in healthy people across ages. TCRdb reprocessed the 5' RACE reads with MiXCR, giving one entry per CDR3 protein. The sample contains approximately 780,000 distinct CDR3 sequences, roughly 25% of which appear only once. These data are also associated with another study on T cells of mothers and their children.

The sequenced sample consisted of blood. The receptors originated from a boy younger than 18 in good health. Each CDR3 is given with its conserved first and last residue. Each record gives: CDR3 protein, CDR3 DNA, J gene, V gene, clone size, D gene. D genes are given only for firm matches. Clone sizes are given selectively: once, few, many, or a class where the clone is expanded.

CDR3: CASSIGGVGKNIQYF; DNA: TGTGCCAGTAGTATTGGCGGGGTAGGCAAAAACATTCAGTACTTC; J: TRBJ2-4; V: TRBV19; size: many; D: -
CDR3: CSEGATSTDTQYF; DNA: TGCAGCGAGGGGGCGACTAGCACAGATACGCAGTATTTT; J: TRBJ2-3; V: TRBV29-1; size: many; D: TRBD1
CDR3: CASSDDREYKNIQYF; DNA: TGCGCCAGCAGCGATGACAGGGAATACAAAAACATTCAGTACTTC; J: TRBJ2-4; V: TRBV5-1; size: few; D: TRBD1
CDR3: CASSIRGNTIYF; DNA: TGTGCCAGCAGCATCCGTGGAAACACCATATATTTT; J: TRBJ1-3; V: TRBV7-9; size: few; D: -
CDR3: CASSENVAGVGEKLFF; DNA: TGTGCCAGCAGCGAAAACGTTGCAGGAGTCGGTGAAAAACTGTTTTTT; J: TRBJ1-4; V: TRBV7-9; size: -; D: -
CDR3: CASSVWDRASYEQYF; DNA: TGTGCCAGCAGTGTTTGGGACAGGGCCTCCTACGAGCAGTACTTC; J: TRBJ2-7; V: TRBV2; size: -; D: TRBD1
CDR3: CAWSGPGMNTEAFF; DNA: TGTGCCTGGAGTGGGCCAGGCATGAACACTGAAGCTTTCTTT; J: TRBJ1-1; V: TRBV30; size: -; D: -
CDR3: CSATDRVSNQPQHF; DNA: TGCAGTGCTACGGACAGGGTTAGCAATCAGCCCCAGCATTTT; J: TRBJ1-5; V: TRBV20-1; size: few; D: TRBD1
CDR3: CASSLGAGGVYEQYF; DNA: TGTGCCAGCAGCTTAGGGGCAGGGGGCGTGTACGAGCAGTACTTC; J: TRBJ2-7; V: TRBV7-6; size: few; D: TRBD1
CDR3: CSASTRGASGQETQYF; DNA: TGCAGTGCTAGTACGAGGGGGGCCTCGGGGCAAGAGACCCAGTACTTC; J: TRBJ2-5; V: TRBV20-1; size: -; D: -
CDR3: CASSLAIGDRGYEKLFF; DNA: TGTGCCAGCAGTTTAGCAATAGGGGACAGGGGGTATGAAAAACTGTTTTTT; J: TRBJ1-4; V: TRBV12-3/TRBV12-4; size: -; D: TRBD1